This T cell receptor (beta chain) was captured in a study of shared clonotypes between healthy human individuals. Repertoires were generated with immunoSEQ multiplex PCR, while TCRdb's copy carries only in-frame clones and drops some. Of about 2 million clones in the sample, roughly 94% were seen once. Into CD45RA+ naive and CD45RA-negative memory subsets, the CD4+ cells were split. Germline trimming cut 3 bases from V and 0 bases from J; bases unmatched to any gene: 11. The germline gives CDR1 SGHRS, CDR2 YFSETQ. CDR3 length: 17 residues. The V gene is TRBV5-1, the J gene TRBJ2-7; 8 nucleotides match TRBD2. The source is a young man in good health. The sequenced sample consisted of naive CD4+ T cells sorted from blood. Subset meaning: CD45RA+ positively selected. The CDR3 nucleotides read TGCGCCAGCAGCTCTTTCGCTAGCGGGTGGAGCTCCTACGAGCAGTACTTC. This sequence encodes CASSSFASGWSSYEQYF.